Presented here are 7 T cell receptor beta chains from one specimen sequenced in a study of shared clonotypes between healthy human individuals (dated by TCRdb to about 2020). Library generation was performed with the immunoSEQ multiplex PCR assay. In its TCRdb copy, this immuneACCESS table keeps in-frame sequences only and misses some clones. Where compared with another copy, unresolved V genes explain less than half of these, and the others have no known cause. This sample gives roughly 1.4 million clones in total; 97% to 99% of them show up just once. The top ten constitute approximately 0.38% of the sample. The sample taken for sequencing was naive CD4+ T cells sorted from blood. According to the study, the label for this sample's cell subset or site signals: CD45RA+ positively selected. All receptors come from a man younger than 45 in good health.

With respect to this clone: The final CDR3 position lacks the conserved phenylalanine or tryptophan, pointing to a likely read error. The limits of the CDR3 on the DNA are not certain, so only TCRdb's listed CDR3 is given. The V call is TRBV6-4, the J call TRBJ1-1; TRBD1 is taken as the D call from the table, unchecked against the DNA. Looked up from germline, CDR1 is MRHNA and CDR2 is SNTAGT. The CDR3 is 8 residues long, counting both termini. CDR3 amino acids: CAMTPPFL.

This clone was recorded only once. The V gene is TRBV11-3, the J gene TRBJ2-7, with D tentatively TRBD1 or TRBD2 (6 bases each). The CDR3 is 15 amino acids. Deletions cut 2 bases from V and 1 base from J, with 12 bases between. Germline CDR1 and CDR2: SGHNT and YENEEA. The CDR3 bases are TGTGCCAGCAGCTTAACCCTAGGGGGGTCCTACGAGCAGTACTTC. It codes for CASSLTLGGSYEQYF.

For this clone: Other nucleotide sequences from this sample produce the same CDR3. The chain recombines TRBV7-9 with TRBJ1-2, with unresolved D. The germline V gene encodes CDR1 SEHNR and CDR2 FQNEAQ (reference sequence). Trimming shortened V by 1 base and J by 8 bases, and 5 bases separated the two germline ends. The CDR3 loop spans 11 amino acids. CDR3 sequence reads: CASSLVDGYTF. The CDR3 nucleotides are TGTGCCAGCAGCTTAGTGGACGGCTACACCTTC.

In the case of this clone: The same CDR3 is also encoded by other DNA sequences in this sample. This chain uses TRBV11-2 with TRBJ2-1; 12 positions agree with TRBD2. Per germline, CDR1 SGHAT and CDR2 FQNNGV. This CDR3 contains 15 residues. The V gene end was trimmed by 4 bases and the J gene end by 4 bases; junction bases not matched to a gene: 2. In DNA, the CDR3 is TGTGCCAGCAGCTCTCTAGCGGGAGGGTACAATGAGCAGTTCTTC. The encoded protein is CASSSLAGGYNEQFF.

This clone was seen only once. The chain is built from TRBV5-1 and TRBJ2-6; 10 positions match TRBD2. The CDR3 runs to 17 residues. In germline, CDR1 is SGHRS, CDR2 YFSETQ. The V segment lost 3 bases and the J segment 0 bases; nucleotides outside the gene matches: 3. The CDR3 is CASSSGLAASGANVLTF. The CDR3, as DNA: TGCGCCAGCAGCTCCGGACTAGCGGCCTCTGGGGCCAACGTCCTGACTTTC. Drawing the rest from reference TRBV5-1 and TRBJ2-6, the complete variable domain is KAGVTQTPRYLIKTRGQQVTLSCSPISGHRSVSWYQQTPGQGLQFLFEYFSETQRNKGNFPGRFSGRQFSNSRSEMNVSTLELGDSALYLCASSSGLAASGANVLTFGAGSRLTVL.

The rearrangement links TRBV18 to TRBJ1-3, with D possibly being TRBD1 (5 bases). Trimming took 2 bases from V and 1 from J, leaving 12 bases between them. Germline values: CDR1 KGHSH, CDR2 LQKENI. The CDR3 extends over 16 amino acids. CDR3 amino acids: CASSPFWGESGNTIYF. CDR3 coding DNA: TGTGCCAGCTCACCATTTTGGGGGGAGTCTGGAAACACCATATATTTT.

The chain recombines TRBV2 with TRBJ2-6; D is unresolved. The CDR3 extends over 15 amino acids. Per the germline V gene, CDR1 is SNHLY and CDR2 is FYNNEI. V lost 5 bases to trimming and J lost 0 bases, with 8 bases between them. The CDR3: CASSYHPSGANVLTF. Written as DNA, the CDR3 is TGTGCCAGCAGTTACCACCCCTCTGGGGCCAACGTCCTGACTTTC. Drawing the rest from reference TRBV2 and TRBJ2-6, the complete variable domain is EPEVTQTPSHQVTQMGQEVILRCVPISNHLYFYWYRQILGQKVEFLVSFYNNEISEKSEIFDDQFSVERPDGSNFTLKIRSTKLEDSAMYFCASSYHPSGANVLTFGAGSRLTVL.